Each of the 27 T cell receptor beta chains below was sequenced from the same sample in a study of Graves' ophthalmopathy and Graves' hyperthyroidism. RNA transcripts provided the template for amplifying TCR beta CDR3 regions. RT-PCR was first run with HTBI primers, then multiplex PCR in a second round. TCRdb itself ran the multiplex PCR reads through MiXCR, one entry per CDR3 protein. This table holds 900,000 to 1,200,000 distinct CDR3 sequences, 35% to 40% found once. The specimen was peripheral blood or thyroid tissue (not recorded which). The receptors here all came from an adult man with Graves' hyperthyroidism.

The chain has TRBV7-7 and TRBJ2-7; tentatively, D is TRBD1 or TRBD2 (5 bases each). The J call could be wrong; TRBJ2-5 is a better fit for the DNA end. Looked up from germline, CDR1 is SSHAT and CDR2 is FNYEAQ (reference sequence). The CDR3 sequence is 16 residues long. The CDR3 sequence: CASSSTAGTSGETQYF. The CDR3 DNA is TGTGCCAGCAGCTCAACAGCCGGGACCTCGGGGGAGACCCAGTACTTC.

This clonotype was picked up many times. This sequence joins TRBV29-1 and TRBJ2-5; D perhaps matches TRBD1 (5 bases). Germline V gives CDR1 SQVTM, CDR2 ANQGSEA. CDR3 length equals 13 residues. Trimming cost V 2 bases and J 4 bases, with 11 bases left between them. This chain's CDR3 is CSVEWGLLETQYF. CDR3 coding DNA: TGCAGCGTTGAATGGGGCCTTTTAGAGACCCAGTACTTC.

The rearrangement joins TRBV2 to TRBJ2-7, with D unclear. The better agreement between TRBJ2-1 and the DNA end casts doubt on the J call. Germline CDR1 is SNHLY and CDR2 is FYNNEI. The CDR3 has 12 residues. This CDR3 is CASSQSYNEQFF. CDR3 coding DNA: TGTGCCAGCAGTCAGTCCTACAATGAGCAGTTCTTC.

This clonotype was seen at least ten times. The chain links TRBV20-1 to TRBJ1-5; tentative D call: TRBD1 (5 bases). V was cut by 0 bases and J by 3 bases, with 9 bases left in between. The CDR3 is 14 amino acids. Germline V gives CDR1 DFQATT, CDR2 SNEGSKA (reference sequence). This chain's CDR3 is CSARDDRPNQPQHF. The DNA for the CDR3 is TGCAGTGCTAGAGACGACAGACCCAATCAGCCCCAGCATTTT.

This clonotype was found many times. The V call is TRBV5-5, the J call TRBJ1-2, with D hard to call. The germline V and J ends were trimmed by 4 bases and 7 bases, with 11 bases remaining between them. This CDR3 region has 12 residues. Germline CDR1 reads SGHKS; CDR2 reads YYEKEE (reference sequence). CDR3 DNA: TGTGCCAGCAGCCCGGACCCCGGTGGCTACACCTTC. Translating gives CASSPDPGGYTF.

The chain links TRBV10-3 to TRBJ2-2; D not resolved. The CDR3 totals 12 residues. CDR1 and CDR2 (germline): ENHRY, SYGVKD. V gave up 9 bases and J gave up 1 base, with 6 bases separating them. This CDR3 reads CAIKGNTGELFF. In nucleotides, the CDR3 is TGTGCCATAAAAGGGAACACCGGGGAGCTGTTTTTT.

In its sample, this clonotype was seen many times. The chain joins TRBV7-2 to TRBJ1-3; possible D gene TRBD1, 5 bases. The germline V gene encodes CDR1 SGHTA and CDR2 FQGNSA. Trimming took off 6 bases at V and 2 bases at J, with 11 bases between the two ends. The CDR3 runs 14 residues. CDR3 coding DNA: TGTGCCAGCAGACGGGGGACTGCTGGAAACACCATATATTTT. Protein sequence: CASRRGTAGNTIYF.

Many counts were recorded for this clonotype. CDR3: CASSSTMDRPNYGYTF. As DNA, the CDR3 is TGTGCCAGCAGCTCTACTATGGACAGGCCTAACTATGGCTACACCTTC. The V and J genes are TRBV5-5 and TRBJ1-2, with TRBD1 identical over 7 bases. The length of the CDR3 is 16 residues. Trimming cost V 3 bases and J 0 bases; bases outside gene matches: 8. The germline gives CDR1 SGHKS, CDR2 YYEKEE (reference sequence).

The table lists this clonotype with a few counts. V gene TRBV7-9 combines with J gene TRBJ2-2; D is perhaps TRBD2 (5 bases). The germline V gene encodes CDR1 SEHNR and CDR2 FQNEAQ (reference sequence). V was pared by 7 bases and J by 5 bases, with 17 bases between. There are 15 residues in the CDR3. CDR3 protein: CASTLVGRGTGELFF. For the CDR3, the DNA is TGTGCCAGCACCCTAGTTGGGAGAGGTACCGGGGAGCTGTTTTTT.

The chain links TRBV7-9 to TRBJ2-7; the D gene is possibly TRBD1 (5 bases). V lost 5 bases and J 6 bases, leaving 20 bases between the germline ends. The CDR3 sequence is 15 residues long. Germline V gives CDR1 SEHNR, CDR2 FQNEAQ (reference sequence). The CDR3 region is CASSHTETGLSEQYF. The CDR3 DNA sequence: TGTGCCAGCAGCCACACCGAAACAGGATTATCCGAGCAGTACTTC.

V is TRBV20-1 and J is TRBJ2-7; TRBD2 matches at 10 bases. J was trimmed by 9 bases and V by 6 bases; bases with no gene match: 11. This CDR3 has 13 amino acids. Germline-derived CDR1 and CDR2 are DFQATT and SNEGSKA (reference sequence). In nucleotides, the CDR3 is TGCAGTGCCGATTTCAGCATAGCGGGGGGGCAGTACTTC. It codes for CSADFSIAGGQYF.

This clonotype was observed at least ten times. V gene TRBV7-8 combines with J gene TRBJ2-2, with 8 positions matching TRBD1. The CDR3 contains 16 residues. Trimming took 0 bases from V and 6 from J; bases not matched to a gene: 6. Germline CDR1 SGHVS, CDR2 FQNEAQ. The CDR3 DNA reads as TGTGCCAGCAGCTTAGCTGACAGGGGACCTTCCGGGGAGCTGTTTTTT. It specifies CASSLADRGPSGELFF.

The V and J genes are TRBV7-9 and TRBJ1-4; TRBD1 is a possible D gene (5 bases). CDR3 size: 15 residues. Per the germline V gene, CDR1 is SEHNR and CDR2 is FQNEAQ (reference sequence). Trimming took 2 bases from V and 4 from J, leaving 11 bases between them. As DNA, the CDR3 is TGTGCCAGCAGCTTACCCCAGGGCTTTAATGAAAAACTGTTTTTT. Translating gives CASSLPQGFNEKLFF.

Concerning this clonotype: A read error may be the cause here, since a much bigger clone is one base away. The genes are TRBV9 and TRBJ2-2; 10 bases align to TRBD2. In germline, CDR1 is SGDLS, CDR2 YYNGEE. This CDR3 comprises 15 residues. CDR3 nucleotides: TGTGCCGGCAGTATCAGCGGGAGGGCTCCCGGGGAGCTGTTTTTT. Residues: CAGSISGRAPGELFF.

The rearrangement joins TRBV20-1 to TRBJ1-1; no reliable D call. This CDR3 has 13 amino acids. Germline V CDR1 and CDR2: DFQATT, SNEGSKA (reference sequence). Trimming took 4 bases from V and 5 from J, leaving 14 bases between them. CDR3 region: CSAKVQIVTEAFF. DNA of the CDR3: TGCAGTGCTAAGGTACAGATTGTTACTGAAGCTTTCTTT.

This clonotype was seen repeatedly, ten times or more. The chain carries TRBV2 and TRBJ1-2, with D possibly TRBD1 on 5 matching bases. V shed 3 bases and J shed 0 bases, with 8 bases lying between them. There are 14 residues in the CDR3. Per germline, CDR1 SNHLY and CDR2 FYNNEI. The CDR3 DNA sequence: TGTGCCAGCAGTGAGTCAGGGACTAACTATGGCTACACCTTC. This translates into CASSESGTNYGYTF. The full variable domain, with the rest looked up from reference TRBV2 and TRBJ1-2, is EPEVTQTPSHQVTQMGQEVILRCVPISNHLYFYWYRQILGQKVEFLVSFYNNEISEKSEIFDDQFSVERPDGSNFTLKIRSTKLEDSAMYFCASSESGTNYGYTFGSGTRLTVV.

This clonotype was picked up many times. This chain links TRBV9 with TRBJ2-7; perhaps TRBD1 as D (5 bases). Germline V CDR1 and CDR2: SGDLS, YYNGEE. This CDR3 region has 15 residues. Trimming cost V 0 bases and J 4 bases, with 14 bases left between them. The CDR3 spells CASSVGQGTAYEQYF. Written as DNA, the CDR3 is TGTGCCAGCAGCGTAGGTCAGGGTACGGCTTACGAGCAGTACTTC.

The sample holds a few counts of this clonotype. V gene TRBV20-1 combines with J gene TRBJ1-2; TRBD1 is a possible D gene (5 bases). The CDR3 totals 12 residues. CDR1 is DFQATT, CDR2 SNEGSKA, per germline (reference sequence). With 1 base removed from V and 6 bases from J, the gap between germline ends came to 9 bases. CDR3 in amino acids: CSARVRGDGYTF. CDR3 in DNA: TGCAGTGCTAGAGTTAGAGGGGATGGCTACACCTTC.

In this sample, this clonotype turned up a few times. The chain employs TRBV20-1 and TRBJ1-5, with 7 bases aligning to TRBD1. The CDR3 has 16 residues. Germline CDR1 and CDR2: DFQATT and SNEGSKA (reference sequence). V shed 5 bases, J shed 3 bases, and the junction held 13 bases outside the gene matches. In DNA, the CDR3 is TGCAGTGCTCGGCCACGAGGGGGCCTCATCAATCAGCCCCAGCATTTT. It specifies CSARPRGGLINQPQHF.

The chain couples TRBV15 to TRBJ2-1; TRBD1 agrees at 9 bases. Germline trimming cut 3 bases from V and 7 bases from J; bases unmatched to any gene: 7. The CDR3 consists of 15 residues. Germline V gene lookup returns CDR1 LNHNV and CDR2 YYDKDF (reference sequence). The CDR3 sequence is CATSRDRGVGNEQFF. The CDR3 DNA follows: TGTGCCACCAGCAGGGACAGGGGTGTGGGGAATGAGCAGTTCTTC.

This chain connects TRBV12-5 to TRBJ2-2; D may be TRBD1 (6 bases). Trimming took off 0 bases at V and 3 bases at J, with 11 bases between the two ends. The germline CDR1 and CDR2 sequences are LGHNT and FRNRAP. The CDR3 sequence is 16 residues long. Here the CDR3 DNA reads TGTGCTAGTGGTTTGGTCGGGACATCTCACACCGGGGAGCTGTTTTTT. Protein: CASGLVGTSHTGELFF.

Turning to this clonotype: Given the absence of the conserved phenylalanine or tryptophan at the CDR3 end, a read error is likely. V and J are TRBV2 and TRBJ1-5; no clear D gene. Trimming left V 6 bases short and J 3 bases short, with 21 bases between. The CDR3 extends over 17 amino acids. The germline gives CDR1 SNHLY, CDR2 FYNNEI. The CDR3 DNA follows: TGTGCCAGCAGCTTAGCATTATCAGGTGCAATCAATCAGCCCCAGCATTCA. Translating it yields CASSLALSGAINQPQHS.

This clonotype has at least ten counts. The CDR3 region is CASSFSTGELFF. In DNA, the CDR3 is TGTGCCAGCAGCTTCTCCACCGGGGAGCTGTTTTTT. This chain links TRBV7-9 with TRBJ2-2; D is uncertain. CDR3 length equals 12 residues. Trimming left V 3 bases short and J 4 bases short, with 3 bases between. Germline CDR1 and CDR2: SEHNR and FQNEAQ (reference sequence).

Concerning this clonotype itself: An end of the junction differs from the germline gene, which may be a read error. The chain links TRBV10-3 to TRBJ1-2; a weak D match, TRBD1 (5 bases). Germline assignment: CDR1 ENHRY and CDR2 SYGVKD. CDR3 size: 12 residues. CDR3 residues: CAFRDGDYGYTF. In nucleotides, the CDR3 is TGTGCCTTCAGGGACGGGGACTATGGCTACACCTTC.

This clonotype showed up many times. This rearrangement joins TRBV4-2 to TRBJ1-5; 9 bases map to TRBD1. Germline-derived CDR1 and CDR2 are LGHNA and YNFKEQ. The CDR3 has 15 amino acids. Losses at the gene ends were 0 bases for V and 4 bases for J; bases not matched to a gene: 1. The CDR3 DNA follows: TGTGCCAGCAGCCAAGAGGACAGGGGAAATCAGCCCCAGCATTTT. This sequence encodes CASSQEDRGNQPQHF.

This clonotype was detected ten times or more. This chain joins TRBV25-1 and TRBJ1-6; TRBD1 matches at 7 bases. V dropped 6 bases and J dropped 8; count of bases not matched to a gene: 10. Germline V gene data show CDR1 as MGHDK and CDR2 as SYGVNS. The length of the CDR3 is 15 residues. The CDR3 region is CASSGVRDSHSPLHF. CDR3 bases: TGTGCCAGCAGCGGAGTCCGGGACAGTCATTCACCCCTCCACTTT.

This chain connects TRBV29-1 to TRBJ2-3, with no clear D. The germline V gene encodes CDR1 SQVTM and CDR2 ANQGSEA. The CDR3 loop spans 15 amino acids. The ends were cut back, 0 bases at V and 2 bases at J, with 12 bases in the middle. The CDR3 sequence: CSVEEDLSTTDTQYF. In DNA form, the CDR3 reads TGCAGCGTTGAAGAAGATTTATCGACCACAGATACGCAGTATTTT.